This T cell receptor (beta chain) came from a study of blood T cell repertoires in COVID-19. Across the study: From the United States, Italy and Spain came samples of acute and convalescent COVID-19.

Germline CDR1 and CDR2: SNHLY and FYNNEI. V was pared by 4 bases and J by 9 bases, with 5 bases of the junction left unmatched. The CDR3 loop spans 12 amino acids. Sequencing was performed with immunoSEQ multiplex PCR; in TCRdb, only in-frame clones are kept and a portion is missing. The data hold about 27,000 clones, with 88% observed a single time. The rearrangement joins TRBV2 to TRBJ2-7, with 8 positions matching TRBD1. The sample comprised peripheral blood. The source is a woman between 50 and 59 years old with active COVID-19. The CDR3 nucleotides are TGTGCCAGCAGTGGGACAGGGTATGGGCAGTACTTC. Protein: CASSGTGYGQYF.